This is a list of T cell receptor beta chains from one sample in a study of cytomegalovirus exposure and HLA in healthy donors. The table came from immunoSEQ multiplex PCR; TCRdb's copy has only in-frame clones and leaves some out. The sample lists some 220,000 clones, about three quarters occurring once. Sequencing was done on a sample of PBMCs. All receptors come from a woman aged 55-70 years in good health and CMV-seropositive. CDR3s include the opening cysteine and the closing phenylalanine or tryptophan. The D gene is left open where the match is weak. The size field is filled for only some rows; it gives once, few, many or a size class.

d_gene: -; j_gene: TRBJ2-5; abundance: -; v_gene: TRBV5-1; CDR3aa: CASSLLAGEETQYF; CDR3nt: TGCGCCAGCAGCTTGTTGGCAGGGGAAGAGACCCAGTACTTC
d_gene: -; j_gene: TRBJ1-4; abundance: few; v_gene: TRBV4-3; CDR3aa: CASSQKGGGIEKLFF; CDR3nt: TGCGCCAGCAGCCAAAAAGGGGGAGGGATTGAAAAACTGTTTTTT
d_gene: -; j_gene: TRBJ2-7; abundance: -; v_gene: TRBV19; CDR3aa: CASKSGTLSSYEQYF; CDR3nt: TGTGCCAGTAAATCCGGGACACTGAGCTCCTACGAGCAGTACTTC
d_gene: -; j_gene: TRBJ1-1; abundance: -; v_gene: TRBV21-1; CDR3aa: CASSTLALRGVAEAFF; CDR3nt: TGTGCCAGCAGCACCCTGGCCCTCCGGGGTGTAGCTGAAGCTTTCTTT
d_gene: TRBD2; j_gene: TRBJ2-7; abundance: -; v_gene: TRBV10-1; CDR3aa: CASSVTSGGYEQYF; CDR3nt: TGCGCCAGCAGTGTAACTAGCGGGGGCTACGAGCAGTACTTC
d_gene: TRBD1; j_gene: TRBJ1-6; abundance: -; v_gene: TRBV7-9; CDR3aa: CASSLVDRVDSPLHF; CDR3nt: TGTGCCAGCAGCTTAGTGGACAGGGTCGATTCACCCCTCCACTTT
d_gene: TRBD1; j_gene: TRBJ1-5; abundance: -; v_gene: TRBV9; CDR3aa: CASSPWDRINQPQHF; CDR3nt: TGTGCCAGCAGCCCCTGGGACAGGATCAATCAGCCCCAGCATTTT
d_gene: TRBD1; j_gene: TRBJ1-4; abundance: -; v_gene: TRBV5-1; CDR3aa: CASSFGQGGEKLFF; CDR3nt: TGCGCCAGCAGCTTTGGACAGGGAGGGGAAAAACTGTTTTTT
d_gene: TRBD2; j_gene: TRBJ2-7; abundance: -; v_gene: TRBV4-2; CDR3aa: CASSQGGGASGIYEQYF; CDR3nt: TGTGCCAGCAGCCAAGGGGGAGGGGCTAGCGGGATCTACGAGCAGTACTTC
d_gene: TRBD1; j_gene: TRBJ1-5; abundance: -; v_gene: TRBV6-5; CDR3aa: CASRVDRGNQPQHF; CDR3nt: TGTGCCAGCAGGGTTGACAGGGGCAATCAGCCCCAGCATTTT
d_gene: TRBD2; j_gene: TRBJ2-1; abundance: -; v_gene: TRBV19; CDR3aa: CASRTSGTYNEQFF; CDR3nt: TGTGCCAGTAGGACTAGCGGGACCTACAATGAGCAGTTCTTC
d_gene: TRBD1; j_gene: TRBJ1-2; abundance: -; v_gene: TRBV9; CDR3aa: CASSIGQGHYGYTF; CDR3nt: TGTGCCAGCAGCATAGGACAGGGCCACTATGGCTACACCTTC
d_gene: -; j_gene: TRBJ2-1; abundance: -; v_gene: TRBV29-1; CDR3aa: CSVYSSQGSSYNEQFF; CDR3nt: TGCAGCGTCTACTCAAGTCAGGGGAGCTCCTACAATGAGCAGTTCTTC
d_gene: TRBD2; j_gene: TRBJ2-1; abundance: -; v_gene: TRBV4-2; CDR3aa: CASSPGGFLDNEQFF; CDR3nt: TGTGCCAGCAGCCCCGGGGGGTTTCTGGACAATGAGCAGTTCTTC
d_gene: -; j_gene: TRBJ2-3; abundance: -; v_gene: TRBV7-2; CDR3aa: CASSPDLDTQYF; CDR3nt: TGTGCCAGCAGCCCAGACTTGGATACGCAGTATTTT
d_gene: -; j_gene: TRBJ2-1; abundance: few; v_gene: TRBV10-3; CDR3aa: CAISESTGNRYNEQFF; CDR3nt: TGTGCCATCAGTGAGTCGACGGGAAATCGATACAATGAGCAGTTCTTC
d_gene: -; j_gene: TRBJ1-1; abundance: -; v_gene: TRBV29-1; CDR3aa: CSVVSPGGTEAFF; CDR3nt: TGCAGCGTTGTCTCCCCCGGCGGAACTGAAGCTTTCTTT
d_gene: TRBD1; j_gene: TRBJ2-7; abundance: few; v_gene: TRBV5-1; CDR3aa: CASSFRRWGDRVYEQYF; CDR3nt: TGCGCCAGCAGCTTCCGTCGGTGGGGGGACAGGGTCTACGAGCAGTACTTC
d_gene: -; j_gene: TRBJ1-1; abundance: -; v_gene: TRBV7-8; CDR3aa: CASSLEAWKRKLPGEAFF; CDR3nt: TGTGCCAGCAGCTTAGAGGCTTGGAAGCGGAAACTGCCCGGTGAAGCTTTCTTT
d_gene: -; j_gene: TRBJ1-1; abundance: -; v_gene: TRBV2; CDR3aa: CASSEAVGGTEAFF; CDR3nt: TGTGCCAGCAGTGAAGCGGTGGGGGGGACTGAAGCTTTCTTT
d_gene: -; j_gene: TRBJ1-5; abundance: -; v_gene: TRBV27; CDR3aa: CASSSPQRGQPQHF; CDR3nt: TGTGCCAGCAGTTCCCCTCAAAGAGGTCAGCCCCAGCATTTT
d_gene: -; j_gene: TRBJ1-2; abundance: once; v_gene: TRBV7-9; CDR3aa: CASSSTPGSWGYTF; CDR3nt: TGTGCCAGCAGCTCCACTCCCGGGAGTTGGGGCTATACCTTC
d_gene: TRBD1; j_gene: TRBJ1-1; abundance: few; v_gene: TRBV5-1; CDR3aa: CASSWTGMNTEAFF; CDR3nt: TGCGCCAGCAGCTGGACAGGGATGAACACTGAAGCTTTCTTT
d_gene: -; j_gene: TRBJ1-1; abundance: -; v_gene: TRBV4-1; CDR3aa: CASSQGSFGDTEAFF; CDR3nt: TGCGCCAGCAGCCAAGGGTCCTTCGGGGACACTGAAGCTTTCTTT
d_gene: -; j_gene: TRBJ2-7; abundance: -; v_gene: TRBV9; CDR3aa: CASSVADRIYEQYF; CDR3nt: TGTGCCAGCAGCGTAGCAGACAGGATTTACGAGCAGTACTTC
d_gene: -; j_gene: TRBJ2-6; abundance: -; v_gene: TRBV7-9; CDR3aa: CASTVSGANVLTF; CDR3nt: TGTGCCAGTACAGTCTCTGGGGCCAACGTCCTGACTTTC
d_gene: -; j_gene: TRBJ1-2; abundance: -; v_gene: TRBV5-4; CDR3aa: CASSLAGANGYTF; CDR3nt: TGTGCCAGCAGCTTAGCAGGGGCGAATGGCTACACCTTC
d_gene: -; j_gene: TRBJ1-2; abundance: once; v_gene: TRBV6-6; CDR3aa: CASSGGIFYGYTF; CDR3nt: TGTGCCAGCAGTGGCGGGATTTTCTATGGCTACACCTTC
d_gene: TRBD1; j_gene: TRBJ2-1; abundance: -; v_gene: TRBV5-1; CDR3aa: CASSLLTGVSYNEQFF; CDR3nt: TGCGCCAGCAGCCTTCTTACAGGGGTCTCCTACAATGAGCAGTTCTTC
d_gene: TRBD1; j_gene: TRBJ2-7; abundance: -; v_gene: TRBV9; CDR3aa: CASSIEGTGEYEQYF; CDR3nt: TGTGCCAGCAGCATCGAGGGGACAGGGGAATACGAGCAGTACTTC
d_gene: -; j_gene: TRBJ2-6; abundance: once; v_gene: TRBV5-1; CDR3aa: CASSLAGTTGANVLTF; CDR3nt: TGCGCCAGCAGCTTGGCCGGGACAACTGGGGCCAACGTCCTGACTTTC
d_gene: -; j_gene: TRBJ2-5; abundance: -; v_gene: TRBV9; CDR3aa: CASSAVSGVETQYF; CDR3nt: TGTGCCAGCAGCGCAGTAAGTGGTGTAGAGACCCAGTACTTC
d_gene: -; j_gene: TRBJ2-7; abundance: -; v_gene: TRBV6-1; CDR3aa: CASSGRVEEQYF; CDR3nt: TGTGCCAGCAGTGGCCGGGTCGAGGAGCAGTACTTC
d_gene: -; j_gene: TRBJ2-6; abundance: -; v_gene: TRBV29-1; CDR3aa: CSVGEQGSGANVLTF; CDR3nt: TGCAGCGTTGGGGAACAGGGTTCCGGGGCCAACGTCCTGACTTTC
d_gene: -; j_gene: TRBJ1-5; abundance: -; v_gene: TRBV2; CDR3aa: CASMAPGGQPQHF; CDR3nt: TGTGCCAGCATGGCACCCGGAGGCCAGCCCCAGCATTTT
d_gene: TRBD1; j_gene: TRBJ1-5; abundance: once; v_gene: TRBV5-1; CDR3aa: CASSLGDRGPSNQPQHF; CDR3nt: TGCGCCAGCAGCTTGGGGGACAGGGGGCCTAGCAATCAGCCCCAGCATTTT
d_gene: -; j_gene: TRBJ2-7; abundance: -; v_gene: TRBV5-1; CDR3aa: CASSATLSGAYEQYF; CDR3nt: TGCGCCAGCAGCGCAACATTATCCGGAGCCTACGAGCAGTACTTC
d_gene: -; j_gene: TRBJ2-5; abundance: -; v_gene: TRBV6-1; CDR3aa: CASSERGQETQYF; CDR3nt: TGTGCCAGCAGTGAAAGGGGACAAGAGACCCAGTACTTC
d_gene: TRBD2; j_gene: TRBJ2-3; abundance: -; v_gene: TRBV7-2; CDR3aa: CASSIRLAGESTDTQYF; CDR3nt: TGTGCCAGCAGCATTAGACTAGCGGGGGAATCCACAGATACGCAGTATTTT
d_gene: -; j_gene: TRBJ1-6; abundance: -; v_gene: TRBV5-1; CDR3aa: CASSREGSNSPLHF; CDR3nt: TGCGCCAGCAGCCGGGAAGGGTCTAATTCACCCCTCCACTTT
d_gene: TRBD1; j_gene: TRBJ2-7; abundance: -; v_gene: TRBV4-1; CDR3aa: CASSLSDRRILYEQYF; CDR3nt: TGCGCCAGCAGCCTGTCGGACAGGCGGATCCTCTACGAGCAGTACTTC
d_gene: TRBD2; j_gene: TRBJ2-2; abundance: -; v_gene: TRBV7-2; CDR3aa: CASSPRRLAGGPNTGELFF; CDR3nt: TGTGCCAGCAGCCCCCGTCGGCTAGCGGGGGGCCCTAACACCGGGGAGCTGTTTTTT
d_gene: TRBD1; j_gene: TRBJ1-2; abundance: few; v_gene: TRBV18; CDR3aa: CASSPGTGEGYGYTF; CDR3nt: TGTGCCAGCTCACCCGGGACAGGGGAAGGATATGGCTACACCTTC
d_gene: -; j_gene: TRBJ1-3; abundance: -; v_gene: TRBV4-1; CDR3aa: CASSQGPTDGNTIYF; CDR3nt: TGCGCCAGCAGCCAAGGCCCGACAGACGGAAACACCATATATTTT
d_gene: -; j_gene: TRBJ2-3; abundance: -; v_gene: TRBV6-4; CDR3aa: CASSDSRGDTQYF; CDR3nt: TGTGCCAGCAGTGACTCCCGAGGAGATACGCAGTATTTT
d_gene: -; j_gene: TRBJ2-3; abundance: -; v_gene: TRBV5-1; CDR3aa: CASTLSGADTQYF; CDR3nt: TGCGCCAGCACGTTGTCGGGAGCAGATACGCAGTATTTT
d_gene: -; j_gene: TRBJ1-2; abundance: -; v_gene: TRBV28; CDR3aa: CASRPMGGQGYTF; CDR3nt: TGTGCCAGCAGGCCGATGGGAGGGCAGGGCTACACCTTC
d_gene: TRBD1; j_gene: TRBJ2-5; abundance: -; v_gene: TRBV5-4; CDR3aa: CASSLWGRGRETQYF; CDR3nt: TGTGCCAGCAGCTTGTGGGGCAGGGGGCGCGAGACCCAGTACTTC
d_gene: TRBD1; j_gene: TRBJ2-3; abundance: few; v_gene: TRBV5-1; CDR3aa: CASSPIRDRGLWADTQYF; CDR3nt: TGCGCCAGCAGCCCGATCCGGGACAGGGGATTATGGGCAGATACGCAGTATTTT
d_gene: TRBD2; j_gene: TRBJ2-1; abundance: -; v_gene: TRBV6-5; CDR3aa: CASSLAGGPEEQFF; CDR3nt: TGTGCCAGCAGTCTAGCGGGGGGGCCTGAGGAGCAGTTCTTC
d_gene: -; j_gene: TRBJ2-3; abundance: -; v_gene: TRBV28; CDR3aa: CASSLPRESTDTQYF; CDR3nt: TGTGCCAGCAGCCTCCCTAGGGAGAGCACAGATACGCAGTATTTT
d_gene: -; j_gene: TRBJ1-1; abundance: -; v_gene: TRBV2; CDR3aa: CASRGASEAFF; CDR3nt: TGTGCCAGCAGAGGAGCGAGTGAAGCTTTCTTT
d_gene: -; j_gene: TRBJ2-4; abundance: -; v_gene: TRBV6-1; CDR3aa: CASSKGLTGNIQYF; CDR3nt: TGTGCCAGCAGTAAGGGACTGACTGGTAACATTCAGTACTTC
d_gene: TRBD2; j_gene: TRBJ2-7; abundance: few; v_gene: TRBV18; CDR3aa: CASALAAATYEQYF; CDR3nt: TGTGCCAGCGCTCTAGCGGCAGCCACCTACGAGCAGTACTTC
d_gene: TRBD2; j_gene: TRBJ2-1; abundance: -; v_gene: TRBV5-1; CDR3aa: CASRVSGRAGSYNEQFF; CDR3nt: TGCGCCAGCAGAGTAAGCGGGAGGGCCGGCTCATACAATGAGCAGTTCTTC
d_gene: -; j_gene: TRBJ2-1; abundance: -; v_gene: TRBV5-6; CDR3aa: CASSGFYNEQFF; CDR3nt: TGTGCCAGCAGCGGCTTTTACAATGAGCAGTTCTTC
d_gene: TRBD1; j_gene: TRBJ1-2; abundance: -; v_gene: TRBV6-1; CDR3aa: CASRAGTGYGYTF; CDR3nt: TGTGCCAGCAGGGCCGGGACAGGGTATGGCTACACCTTC
d_gene: -; j_gene: TRBJ2-7; abundance: few; v_gene: TRBV18; CDR3aa: CASSEGATYEQYF; CDR3nt: TGTGCCAGCTCCGAAGGGGCGACCTACGAGCAGTACTTC
d_gene: -; j_gene: TRBJ1-1; abundance: -; v_gene: TRBV7-9; CDR3aa: CASHRLWNTEAFF; CDR3nt: TGTGCCAGCCACCGGTTATGGAACACTGAAGCTTTCTTT
d_gene: -; j_gene: TRBJ2-1; abundance: -; v_gene: TRBV30; CDR3aa: CAWNGGSYNEQFF; CDR3nt: TGTGCCTGGAATGGGGGGTCCTACAATGAGCAGTTCTTC